The 10 T cell receptor beta chains below all came from one sample that was sequenced in a study of identical twins. TCRdb processed the 5' RACE reads anew with MiXCR; each CDR3 protein has one entry. The sample includes hundreds of thousands of distinct CDR3 sequences, 5.5% to 7.5% of them seen just once. The sequenced sample was naive T cells sorted from blood. The receptors shown here come from a man in his late teens or twenties in good health.

This clonotype was counted ten times or more. The chain employs TRBV29-1 and TRBJ1-2, with D uncertain. CDR3 size: 12 residues. V was cut by 4 bases and J by 8 bases, with 14 bases left in between. CDR1 SQVTM and CDR2 ANQGSEA come from the germline V gene. The CDR3 DNA sequence: TGCAGCGTTGGCCCGGGGAAAGGGGGCTACACCTTC. It encodes CSVGPGKGGYTF. Supplemented by reference TRBV29-1 and TRBJ1-2, the full variable domain reads SAVISQKPSRDICQRGTSLTIQCQVDSQVTMMFWYRQQPGQSLTLIATANQGSEATYESGFVIDKFPISRPNLTFSTLTVSNMSPEDSSIYLCSVGPGKGGYTFGSGTRLTVV.

This clonotype was seen ten or more times. The chain has TRBV12-3 or TRBV12-4 and TRBJ2-1; D is undetermined. CDR3 length: 14 amino acids. V gave up 2 bases and J gave up 0 bases, with 5 bases separating them. CDR3 loop: CASSLQGSYNEQFF. In DNA, the CDR3 is TGTGCCAGCAGTTTACAAGGCTCCTACAATGAGCAGTTCTTC.

This clonotype showed up just a few times. This rearrangement joins TRBV20-1 to TRBJ1-6, with TRBD1 matching 7 bases. The length of the CDR3 is 13 residues. Per germline, CDR1 DFQATT and CDR2 SNEGSKA (reference sequence). V lost 7 bases to trimming and J lost 4 bases; unmatched junction nucleotides: 4. CDR3 nucleotide sequence: TGCAGTGGTCAGGGGGAGTATAATTCACCCCTCCACTTT. Translated, it gives CSGQGEYNSPLHF.

Ten or more counts support this clonotype. V is TRBV5-1 and J is TRBJ2-3, with D maybe TRBD1 (5 bases). The CDR3 loop spans 15 amino acids. The V and J ends lost 0 bases and 4 bases respectively, with 12 bases between them. CDR1 is SGHRS and CDR2 is YFSETQ in the germline V gene. CDR3 loop: CASSLGTSRSDTQYF. The CDR3 DNA is TGCGCCAGCAGCTTGGGGACATCCCGTTCAGATACGCAGTATTTT.

V usage is TRBV29-1 and J usage is TRBJ2-1, with D unresolved. Germline loops: CDR1 SQVTM, CDR2 ANQGSEA. The CDR3 is 11 residues long. The ends were cut back, 2 bases at V and 5 bases at J, with 4 bases in the middle. The CDR3 reads CSVEFDNEQFF. The CDR3 nucleotides read TGCAGCGTTGAATTCGACAATGAGCAGTTCTTC.

This clonotype appeared many times. The chain uses TRBV20-1 and TRBJ1-5; D remains ambiguous. CDR1 is DFQATT, CDR2 SNEGSKA, per germline (reference sequence). The CDR3 is 13 residues long. The germline V and J ends were trimmed by 0 bases and 1 base, with 4 bases remaining between them. The CDR3 DNA is TGCAGTGCTAGAGACAGGAGCAATCAGCCCCAGCATTTT. Protein sequence: CSARDRSNQPQHF.

V is TRBV14 and J is TRBJ2-1; D remains ambiguous. Per germline, CDR1 SGHDN and CDR2 FVKESK. CDR3 length: 12 residues. V was trimmed by 0 bases and J by 14 bases, leaving 11 bases between them. The CDR3 reads CASSQDTVSEFF. CDR3 nucleotide sequence: TGTGCCAGCAGCCAAGATACAGTTTCTGAGTTCTTC.

This clonotype was seen ten or more times. The V call is TRBV10-3, the J call TRBJ2-2; D is undetermined. The CDR3 totals 13 residues. Looked up from germline, CDR1 is ENHRY and CDR2 is SYGVKD. Trimming cost V 2 bases and J 3 bases, with 4 bases left between them. The CDR3 DNA is TGTGCCATCAGTGAGCGGGACACCGGGGAGCTGTTTTTT. The encoded protein is CAISERDTGELFF.

V gene TRBV5-1 combines with J gene TRBJ2-1; a weak D match, TRBD1 (6 bases). The germline gives CDR1 SGHRS, CDR2 YFSETQ. The length of the CDR3 is 14 residues. The ends were cut back, 3 bases at V and 3 bases at J, with 10 bases in the middle. In DNA, the CDR3 is TGCGCCAGCAGCTCAGGACAGATCTACAATGAGCAGTTCTTC. It yields the protein CASSSGQIYNEQFF.

V is TRBV5-1 and J is TRBJ2-1; 7 bases map to TRBD2. CDR3 length: 16 residues. CDR1 and CDR2 from the germline V gene are SGHRS and YFSETQ. The ends lost 0 bases at V and 5 bases at J; junction bases unmatched: 8. In DNA form, the CDR3 reads TGCGCCAGCAGCTTGGTAGCCCTAGCGGAAGACAATGAGCAGTTCTTC. The encoded protein is CASSLVALAEDNEQFF.